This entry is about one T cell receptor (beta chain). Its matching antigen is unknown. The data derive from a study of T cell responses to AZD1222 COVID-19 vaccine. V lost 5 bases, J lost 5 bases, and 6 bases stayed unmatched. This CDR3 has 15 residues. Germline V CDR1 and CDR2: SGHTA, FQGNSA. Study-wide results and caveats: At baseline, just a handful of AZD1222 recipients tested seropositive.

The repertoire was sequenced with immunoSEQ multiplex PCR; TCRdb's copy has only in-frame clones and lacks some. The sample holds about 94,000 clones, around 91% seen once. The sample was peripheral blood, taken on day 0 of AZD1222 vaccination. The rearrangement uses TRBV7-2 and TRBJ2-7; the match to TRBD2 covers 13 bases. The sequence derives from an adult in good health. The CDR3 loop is CASSVTGTSGDEQYF. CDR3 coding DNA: TGTGCCAGCAGCGTAACCGGGACTAGCGGGGACGAGCAGTACTTC.